Sequencing of this T cell receptor beta chain was carried out in a study of blood T cells in healthy people across ages (dated by TCRdb to between 2015 and 2017). About the study as a whole: In model experiments, roughly one uniquely barcoded TCR beta cDNA molecule per two T cells was captured by template switching. Age-related changes in TCR beta repertoire diversity were measured in the study by deep sequencing normalized with unique cDNA molecular identifiers. Two additional independent replicas of 1 million unique cDNA reads from the same blood draw were analyzed for two donors (one aged 18 to 29 and one aged 80 or older). Donors were grouped into four age groups: young (average roughly 17 years), middle-aged (approximately 41), aged (about 60) and long-lived (approximately 78). To avoid experimental bias, donors of different ages were randomly spread across the sequencing lanes. The research as a whole found: Donor CMV infection status was unknown, potentially confounding age-related changes in expanded clonotypes. Since profiling was done on bulk unsorted PBMCs, naive and antigen-experienced compartments could not be conclusively compared. Estimates of total diversity based on one million sequenced T cells were regarded as lower bounds and as underestimates. Observed TCR beta diversity per million T cells fell roughly linearly with age, and a significant reduction was already apparent by age about 43. The long-lived group showed more naive CD4+ T cells, fewer expanded clones and increased TCR diversity than the aged group, suggesting age selection. There was a strong correlation between observed TCR beta diversity and the percentage of naive T cells measured by flow cytometry.

Library generation was performed with 5' RACE. The listed sequencing device is Illumina HiSeq 2500. A second PCR of about 6 to 11 cycles was run with a J-beta primer mix and a sample-barcoded 5' primer. A template-switch 5' adaptor carrying 12 random nucleotides introduced a unique molecular identifier onto each TCR beta cDNA molecule. Each sample yielded at least 3 million CDR3-containing paired-end reads. First-strand cDNA was synthesized from all RNA with the Mint cDNA synthesis kit, primed by a TRBC-specific oligonucleotide. All cDNA was treated with uracil-DNA glycosylase and then went through a first 18-cycle PCR with the universal primers M1SS and BC2_uni_R. As for the authors' bioinformatics: For normalization, 1 million high-quality reads, each with a distinct molecular identifier, were randomly selected from each sample. Reads sharing molecular identifiers were discarded rather than binned into consensus sequences. MiTCR, run with a Q25 quality threshold and the strictest error-elimination algorithm, handled CDR3 identification, clonotype clustering and error correction. A nonparametric unseen species model using Euler transformation provided a lower-bound estimate of total TCR beta diversity. The public reads were reanalyzed by TCRdb: fastp trimming at Q25, MiXCR alignment, in-frame beta chains only. Rows merge per CDR3 protein into single entries with the most common DNA and genes. The V and J calls and clone size come from TCRdb's table, not from the authors' own analysis. This sample holds 540,000 or so distinct CDR3 sequences; about 26% were observed only once. The ten largest clones add up to approximately 18% of the sample.

The CDR3, cysteine through phenylalanine, is 14 amino acids long. The sequence is cut down to CDR3 DNA, 42 bases in frame from base 1. Per the germline V gene (reference sequence), LNHDA is the CDR1 and SQIVND is the CDR2. A note on this clonotype: The specificity of this receptor is unknown. One junction end does not reproduce the germline sequence, and a read error may be involved.

The donors were 40 or so Caucasian individuals from Russia, aged about 6 to 95 years, who were systemically healthy. Each donor gave ten milliliters of peripheral blood, drawn into EDTA-treated Vacutainer tubes. Ficoll-Paque density-gradient centrifugation was used to isolate PBMCs, with at least 6.5 million per sample. Total RNA, at least 6 micrograms per sample, was extracted from PBMCs with Trizol reagent. For every donor, flow cytometry on a PBMC aliquot measured the percentage of naive CD45RAhigh/CD27high T cells. The specimen sequenced was blood. The receptor was derived from a woman in her sixties or seventies in good health. The chain was built from TRBV19 and TRBJ1-2; TRBD1 matches 8 bases in the middle. CDR3 loop: CASSRQGNNYGYPF. The DNA is as follows: TGTGCCAGTAGCAGACAGGGGAACAACTATGGCTACCCCTTC.